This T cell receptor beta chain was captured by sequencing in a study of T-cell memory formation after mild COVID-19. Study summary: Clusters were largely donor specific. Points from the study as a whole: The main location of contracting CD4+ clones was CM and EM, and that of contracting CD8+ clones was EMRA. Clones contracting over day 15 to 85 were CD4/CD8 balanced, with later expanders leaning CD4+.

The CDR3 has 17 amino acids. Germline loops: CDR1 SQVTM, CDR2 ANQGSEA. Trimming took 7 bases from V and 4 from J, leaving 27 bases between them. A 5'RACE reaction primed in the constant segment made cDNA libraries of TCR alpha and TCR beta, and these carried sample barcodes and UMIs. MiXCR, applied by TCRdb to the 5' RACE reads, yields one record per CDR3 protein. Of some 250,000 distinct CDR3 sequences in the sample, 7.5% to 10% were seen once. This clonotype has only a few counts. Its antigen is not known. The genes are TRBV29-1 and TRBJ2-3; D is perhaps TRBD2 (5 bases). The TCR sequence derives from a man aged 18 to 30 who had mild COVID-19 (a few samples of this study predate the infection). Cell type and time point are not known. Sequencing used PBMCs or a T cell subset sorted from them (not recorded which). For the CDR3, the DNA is TGCAGCGCAACTAGGGTCAGAACGGACGAGAGGGCAGATACGCAGTATTTT. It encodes CSATRVRTDERADTQYF.